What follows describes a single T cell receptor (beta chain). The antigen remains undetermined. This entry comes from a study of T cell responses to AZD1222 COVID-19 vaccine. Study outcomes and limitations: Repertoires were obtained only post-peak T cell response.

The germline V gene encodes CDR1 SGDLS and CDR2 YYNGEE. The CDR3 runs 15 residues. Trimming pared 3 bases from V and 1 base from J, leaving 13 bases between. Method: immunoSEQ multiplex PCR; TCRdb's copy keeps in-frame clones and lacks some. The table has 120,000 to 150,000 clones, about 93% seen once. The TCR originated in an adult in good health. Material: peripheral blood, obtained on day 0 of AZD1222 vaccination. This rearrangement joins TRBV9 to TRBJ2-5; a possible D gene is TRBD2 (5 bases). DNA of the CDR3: TGTGCCAGCAGCGGGAGGACGCCGACCCAAGAGACCCAGTACTTC. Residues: CASSGRTPTQETQYF. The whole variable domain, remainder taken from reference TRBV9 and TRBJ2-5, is DSGVTQTPKHLITATGQRVTLRCSPRSGDLSVYWYQQSLDQGLQFLIQYYNGEERAKGNILERFSAQQFPDLHSELNLSSLELGDSALYFCASSGRTPTQETQYFGPGTRLLVL.